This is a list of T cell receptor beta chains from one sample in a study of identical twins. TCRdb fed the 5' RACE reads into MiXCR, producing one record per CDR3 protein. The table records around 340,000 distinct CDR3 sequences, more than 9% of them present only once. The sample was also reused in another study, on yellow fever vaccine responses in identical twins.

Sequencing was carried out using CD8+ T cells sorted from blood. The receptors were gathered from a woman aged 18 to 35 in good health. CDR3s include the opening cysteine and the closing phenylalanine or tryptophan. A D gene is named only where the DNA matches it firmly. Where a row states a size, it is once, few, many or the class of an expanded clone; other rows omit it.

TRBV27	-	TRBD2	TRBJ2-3	TGTGCCACTCAACGAGGAGCGGGGAAAACAGATACGCAGTATTTT	CATQRGAGKTDTQYF
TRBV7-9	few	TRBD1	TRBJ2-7	TGTGCCAGCAGCTTTTCCGGACAGGGGAGGAACTTCGAGCAGTACTTC	CASSFSGQGRNFEQYF
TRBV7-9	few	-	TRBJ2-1	TGTGCCAGCAGCTCCCCCGCTGGGGCTAACTCCTACAATGAGCAGTTCTTC	CASSSPAGANSYNEQFF
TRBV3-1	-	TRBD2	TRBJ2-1	TGTGCCAGCAGCCAAGTGGGGCCTACTAGCGGGGGGCCCCTTGGCTACAATGAGCAGTTCTTC	CASSQVGPTSGGPLGYNEQFF
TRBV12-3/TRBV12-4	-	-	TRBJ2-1	TGTGCCAGCAGCCGTGACAGGAATGAGCAGTTCTTC	CASSRDRNEQFF
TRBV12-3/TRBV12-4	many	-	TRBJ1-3	TGTGCCAGCAGTCCAGGACCAGCCTCTTCTGGAAACACCATATATTTT	CASSPGPASSGNTIYF
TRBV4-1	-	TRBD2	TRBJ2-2	TGCGCCAGCAGCCAGAGCGGGACTTACACCGGGGAGCTGTTTTTT	CASSQSGTYTGELFF
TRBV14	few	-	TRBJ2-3	TGTGCCAGCAGCCAAGATGCCCGTAGATTTACAGATACGCAGTATTTT	CASSQDARRFTDTQYF
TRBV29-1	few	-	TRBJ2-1	TGCAGCGTTGAAGATGTAGGCTTGTACAATGAGCAGTTCTTC	CSVEDVGLYNEQFF
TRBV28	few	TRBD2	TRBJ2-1	TGTGCCAGCAGTTGGACTAGCGGGAGCCATGAGCAGTTCTTC	CASSWTSGSHEQFF
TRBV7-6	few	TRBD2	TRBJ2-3	TGTGCCAGCAGCTTAGAGGTAGCGGGAGGGTCAGATACGCAGTATTTT	CASSLEVAGGSDTQYF
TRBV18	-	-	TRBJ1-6	TGTGCCAGCTCTTCCCCGCGGTCACCCCTCCACTTT	CASSSPRSPLHF
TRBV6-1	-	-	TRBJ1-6	TGTGCCAGCAGTGAACTAATGGGGGACTTATGGTCACCCCTCCACTTT	CASSELMGDLWSPLHF
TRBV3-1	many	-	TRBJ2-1	TGTGCCAGCAGCCAAGAAGGATACGAGCAGTTCTTC	CASSQEGYEQFF
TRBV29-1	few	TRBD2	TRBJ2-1	TGCAGCGCCCGGACTAGCGGTTACAATGAGCAGTTCTTC	CSARTSGYNEQFF
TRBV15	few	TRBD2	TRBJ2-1	TGTGCCACCCAAACGGGAGGTTGGGATGAGCAGTTCTTC	CATQTGGWDEQFF
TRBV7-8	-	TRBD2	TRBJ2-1	TGTGCCAGCAGCCTGACTAGCGTTGGGGGTGAGCAGTTCTTC	CASSLTSVGGEQFF
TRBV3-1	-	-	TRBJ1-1	TGTGCCAGCAGCCAAGGCGGAGGGCGGGTTTTT	CASSQGGGRVF
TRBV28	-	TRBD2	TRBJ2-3	TGTGCCAGCAGCCATATGAGGGCGGGGGATAATACGCAGTATTTT	CASSHMRAGDNTQYF
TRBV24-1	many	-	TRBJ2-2	TGTGCCACCAGTGATTTGCAACCCTCAGCGGAAAACACCGGGGAGCTGTTTTTT	CATSDLQPSAENTGELFF
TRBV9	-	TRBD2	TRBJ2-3	TGTGCCAGCAGCGTAGTGGACGGGAGGGCGCAGTATTTT	CASSVVDGRAQYF
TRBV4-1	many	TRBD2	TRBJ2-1	TGCGCCAGCAGCCAATCTAGCGGGAGGGCTTTAAGTGAGCAGTTCTTC	CASSQSSGRALSEQFF
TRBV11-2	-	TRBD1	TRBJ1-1	TGTGCCAGCAGCCTTTGGACAGGGCTTACCCCTGAAGCTTTCTTT	CASSLWTGLTPEAFF
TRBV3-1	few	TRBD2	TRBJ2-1	TGTGCCAGCAGCTCGAGGAGCGGGAGCCCCACTCTTGAGCAGTTCTTC	CASSSRSGSPTLEQFF
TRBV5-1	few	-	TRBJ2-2	TGCGCCAGCAGCTGGAGCCGGGACCCTGGGGTCGGGGAGCTGTTTTTT	CASSWSRDPGVGELFF
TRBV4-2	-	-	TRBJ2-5	TGTGCCAGCAGCCTTGGACTGGGGGGAGAGACCCAGTACTTC	CASSLGLGGETQYF
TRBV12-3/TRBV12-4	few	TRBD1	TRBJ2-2	TGTGCCAGCAGTGGGGACAGGGGGCCCGGGGAGCTGTTTTTT	CASSGDRGPGELFF
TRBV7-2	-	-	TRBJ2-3	TGTGCCAGCAGCTTACAGACAGAGTTCACAGATACGCAGTATTTT	CASSLQTEFTDTQYF
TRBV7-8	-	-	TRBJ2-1	TGTGCCAGCAGCTTAGGTGATACGTACAATGAGCAGTTCTTC	CASSLGDTYNEQFF
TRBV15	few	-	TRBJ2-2	TGTGCCACCTGCGACAGACTGAACACCGGGGAGCTGTTTTTT	CATCDRLNTGELFF
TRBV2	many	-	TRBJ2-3	TGTGCCAGCTTCAGGGACGCGGCTTCTCGCACAGATACGCAGTATTTT	CASFRDAASRTDTQYF
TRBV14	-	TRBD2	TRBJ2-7	TGTGCCAGCAGCCACGGGACGGGACTAGTCTCCGATTACGAGCAGTACTTC	CASSHGTGLVSDYEQYF
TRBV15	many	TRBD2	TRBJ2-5	TGTGCCACCAGCAGGCGGGAGGTAGAGACCCAGTACTTC	CATSRREVETQYF
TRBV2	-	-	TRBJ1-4	TGTGCCAGCAGTACGACACTTTCCAGCGCGACTAATGAAAAACTGTTTTTT	CASSTTLSSATNEKLFF
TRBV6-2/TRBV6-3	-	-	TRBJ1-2	TGTGCCAGCAGTTACTTAGAGGGGGATGGCTACACCTTC	CASSYLEGDGYTF
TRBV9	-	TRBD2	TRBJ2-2	TGTGCCAGCAGCGGGCTGACTAGCGGGTACGGGGAGCTGTTTTTT	CASSGLTSGYGELFF